Following are 31 T cell receptor beta chains from one sample sequenced in a study of blood T cell repertoires in COVID-19. Clones were read by immunoSEQ multiplex PCR, and TCRdb kept only the in-frame ones, dropping some. The repertoire holds approximately 150,000 clones, with 87% as singletons. Material for sequencing was peripheral blood. All receptors derive from a woman aged 55 to 70 who had recovered from COVID-19.

The V gene is TRBV24-1, the J gene TRBJ1-2, with 8 bases identical to TRBD1. This CDR3 has 14 amino acids. V shed 5 bases, J shed 3 bases, and the junction held 4 bases outside the gene matches. CDR1 is KGHDR and CDR2 is SFDVKD in the germline V gene. CDR3 in DNA: TGTGCCACCAGTGGACAGGGGACTGACTATGGCTACACCTTC. Its protein is CATSGQGTDYGYTF.

About this clone: Other DNA sequences in this specimen translate into the identical CDR3. This chain links TRBV24-1 with TRBJ2-3, with D unclear. The CDR3 has 13 amino acids. V lost 4 bases and J lost 1, with 5 bases in between. Germline V gene lookup returns CDR1 KGHDR and CDR2 SFDVKD. CDR3 region: CATSDSGTDTQYF. Here the CDR3 DNA reads TGTGCCACCAGTGACTCGGGCACAGATACGCAGTATTTT.

Only a few counts were recorded for this clone. The chain is built from TRBV5-4 and TRBJ2-3; 9 bases are shared with TRBD2. The length of the CDR3 is 17 residues. Trimming cost V 6 bases and J 2 bases; bases outside gene matches: 13. Germline CDR1 is SGHNT and CDR2 is YYREEE (reference sequence). CDR3 in amino acids: CASKNFAGGRVTDTQYF. CDR3 in DNA: TGTGCCAGCAAGAATTTTGCGGGGGGGCGGGTCACAGATACGCAGTATTTT.

The chain has TRBV2 and TRBJ1-6, with D tentatively TRBD1 (6 bases). Trimming cost V 7 bases and J 4 bases, with 8 bases left between them. The CDR3 loop spans 13 amino acids. Germline V gene lookup returns CDR1 SNHLY and CDR2 FYNNEI. The CDR3: CASMDSYNSPLHF. The CDR3 DNA reads as TGTGCCAGCATGGACAGTTATAATTCACCCCTCCACTTT.

The chain has TRBV29-1 and TRBJ2-7; 8 bases align to TRBD1. The V gene end was trimmed by 7 bases and the J gene end by 2 bases; junction bases not matched to a gene: 7. Per the germline V gene, CDR1 is SQVTM and CDR2 is ANQGSEA. The CDR3 length is 13 residues. This CDR3 reads CSARRTGTYEQYF. CDR3 DNA: TGCAGCGCGAGAAGGACAGGGACCTACGAGCAGTACTTC.

The CDR3 DNA reads as TGTGCCTGGAGTGTCCACAGGGGACAGTACTTC. Residues: CAWSVHRGQYF. The genes are TRBV30 and TRBJ2-7, with 7 bases fitting TRBD1. With V trimmed by 0 bases and J by 10 bases, 3 bases remained unmatched. Per germline, CDR1 GTSNPN and CDR2 SVGIG (reference sequence). This CDR3 contains 11 residues.

The chain is built from TRBV6-5 and TRBJ2-1; a possible D gene is TRBD2 (7 bases). The CDR3 spans 14 residues. Germline V gene sequence: CDR1 MNHEY, CDR2 SVGAGI. Trimming stripped 4 bases from V and 9 bases from J, with 16 bases between. CDR3 in amino acids: CASSWVRGAGEQFF. CDR3 sequence (DNA): TGTGCCAGCAGTTGGGTACGGGGGGCCGGTGAGCAGTTCTTC.

The chain couples TRBV6-5 to TRBJ1-5; D not resolved. Germline V lookup: CDR1 MNHEY, CDR2 SVGAGI. The CDR3 is made up of 13 amino acids. With 6 bases removed from V and 3 bases from J, the gap between germline ends came to 9 bases. The CDR3 loop reads CASSEQSNQPQHF. Here the CDR3 DNA reads TGTGCCAGCAGCGAGCAATCCAATCAGCCCCAGCATTTT.

The chain carries TRBV5-1 and TRBJ2-2; 9 bases are shared with TRBD2. The CDR3 runs to 16 residues. CDR1 is SGHRS and CDR2 is YFSETQ in the germline V gene. With V trimmed by 4 bases and J by 5 bases, 9 bases remained unmatched. The CDR3, as DNA: TGCGCCAGCAGCGGGCGGCCTAGCGGGGTAACCGGGGAGCTGTTTTTT. Protein product: CASSGRPSGVTGELFF.

The chain links TRBV3-1 (or the pseudogene TRBV3-2) to TRBJ1-5, with TRBD1 identical over 10 bases. V lost 6 bases, J lost 7 bases, and 6 bases stayed unmatched. The length of the CDR3 is 14 residues. Germline V gene lookup returns CDR1 LGHDT and CDR2 YNNKEL (reference sequence). CDR3 sequence: CASSRDRGGQPQHF. CDR3 coding DNA: TGTGCCAGCAGTCGGGACAGGGGAGGGCAGCCCCAGCATTTT.

The chain joins TRBV13 to TRBJ2-5, with TRBD2 matching over 16 bases. V lost 3 bases, J lost 5 bases, and 9 bases stayed unmatched. Germline CDR1 reads PRHDT; CDR2 reads FYEKMQ (reference sequence). The CDR3 is 18 amino acids. The CDR3 DNA follows: TGTGCCAGCAGCTTTTCCGTCGGGACTAGCGGGGGGGCGGAGACCCAGTACTTC. It is translated as CASSFSVGTSGGAETQYF.

V gene TRBV6-6 combines with J gene TRBJ2-2; 9 nucleotides align to TRBD2. The V and J ends lost 6 bases and 6 bases, in that order; junction bases with no gene match: 8. Germline lookup yields CDR1 MNHNY and CDR2 SVGAGI (reference sequence). The CDR3 contains 15 residues. The CDR3, as DNA: TGTGCCAGCAGGACTCTTGGCGGGGGGGCCGGGGAGCTGTTTTTT. This codes for CASRTLGGGAGELFF.

The V gene is TRBV10-3, the J gene TRBJ2-7; the match to TRBD2 covers 10 bases. Trimming removed 5 bases from V and 3 bases from J; junction bases left unmatched: 7. The CDR3 extends over 15 amino acids. Germline V gene data show CDR1 as ENHRY and CDR2 as SYGVKD. Here the CDR3 reads CAISSAGGEIYEQYF. CDR3 coding DNA: TGTGCCATCAGTTCAGCGGGGGGGGAGATCTACGAGCAGTACTTC.

The chain is built from TRBV7-9 and TRBJ1-4; 7 positions agree with TRBD1. V trimming: 4 bases; J trimming: 8 bases; junction bases outside the gene matches: 10. CDR3 length: 15 residues. Germline V CDR1 and CDR2: SEHNR, FQNEAQ (reference sequence). The CDR3 DNA sequence: TGTGCCAGCAGCTCGCCCGGGACAGCAAAAGAAAAACTGTTTTTT. Translation gives CASSSPGTAKEKLFF.

This chain links TRBV2 with TRBJ2-3, with D perhaps TRBD1 (6 bases). V lost 1 base to trimming and J lost 3 bases, with 14 bases between them. Germline CDR1 and CDR2: SNHLY and FYNNEI. This CDR3 region has 16 residues. CDR3 amino acids: CASSEGPGHPTDTQYF. CDR3 coding DNA: TGTGCCAGCAGTGAAGGTCCGGGACACCCTACAGATACGCAGTATTTT.

The chain combines TRBV5-6 with TRBJ2-6, with TRBD1 matching 11 bases. CDR1 is SGHDT and CDR2 is YYEEEE in the germline V gene. This CDR3 is built from 17 residues. V was clipped by 5 bases and J by 0 bases; unmatched bases: 4. CDR3 protein: CASRRTGGPSGANVLTF. CDR3 coding DNA: TGTGCCAGCAGGAGGACAGGGGGCCCCTCTGGGGCCAACGTCCTGACTTTC.

This chain uses TRBV5-1 with TRBJ2-3, with a weak D call TRBD1 (6 bases). Trimming cost V 4 bases and J 8 bases, with 20 bases left between them. The CDR3 loop spans 15 amino acids. CDR1 is SGHRS and CDR2 is YFSETQ in the germline V gene. The DNA for the CDR3 is TGCGCCAGCAGCCCAAATGCCCAGGGGCTGGGTACGCAGTATTTT. Its protein is CASSPNAQGLGTQYF.

The V gene is TRBV6-5, the J gene TRBJ1-4; D may be TRBD1 (6 bases). The ends were cut back, 0 bases at V and 14 bases at J, with 13 bases in the middle. This CDR3 is built from 13 residues. Germline-derived CDR1 and CDR2 are MNHEY and SVGAGI. The CDR3 region has the DNA TGTGCCAGCAGTTACTCGGGGGGGCTTGTCCTGTTTTTT. Protein: CASSYSGGLVLFF.

This chain uses TRBV15 with TRBJ1-1; no firm D call. V was clipped by 0 bases and J by 10 bases, with 12 bases between them. The germline CDR1 and CDR2 sequences are LNHNV and YYDKDF (reference sequence). This CDR3 comprises 13 residues. The CDR3 region has the DNA TGTGCCACCAGCAGAGATTTGGGGAGTCGAGCTTTCTTT. Translated: CATSRDLGSRAFF.

This sequence joins TRBV5-6 and TRBJ2-7, with a weak D call TRBD1 (6 bases). CDR3 length: 13 residues. Germline CDR1 is SGHDT and CDR2 is YYEEEE. The ends were cut back, 1 base at V and 5 bases at J, with 10 bases in the middle. Here the CDR3 reads CASSLPGVDEQYF. CDR3 bases: TGTGCCAGCAGCTTGCCAGGGGTGGACGAGCAGTACTTC.

The chain employs TRBV6-4 and TRBJ1-6, with a weak D call TRBD1 (6 bases). Germline values: CDR1 MRHNA, CDR2 SNTAGT. The CDR3 totals 16 residues. The germline V and J ends were trimmed by 4 bases and 7 bases, with 17 bases remaining between them. For the CDR3, the DNA is TGTGCCAGCAGTGCCTCGAGCGGGACACCCAATTCACCCCTCCACTTT. Protein: CASSASSGTPNSPLHF.

The V gene is TRBV19, the J gene TRBJ2-5; D is possibly TRBD2 (5 bases). V shed 2 bases and J shed 9 bases, with 13 bases lying between them. The CDR3 has 13 residues. Per the germline V gene, CDR1 is LNHDA and CDR2 is SQIVND (reference sequence). CDR3 loop: CASSIWQDGAQYF. The CDR3 DNA is TGTGCCAGTAGTATATGGCAGGACGGGGCCCAGTACTTC.

This clone was seen a handful of times. The chain employs TRBV15 and TRBJ1-1; D remains ambiguous. Germline-derived CDR1 and CDR2 are LNHNV and YYDKDF (reference sequence). The CDR3 loop spans 13 amino acids. V lost 5 bases and J lost 3, with 10 bases in between. The CDR3 is CATSAGTYTEAFF. The CDR3 nucleotides are TGTGCCACCAGCGCAGGTACCTACACTGAAGCTTTCTTT. The whole variable domain, remainder taken from reference TRBV15 and TRBJ1-1, is DAMVIQNPRYQVTQFGKPVTLSCSQTLNHNVMYWYQQKSSQAPKLLFHYYDKDFNNEADTPDNFQSRRPNTSFCFLDIRSPGLGDTAMYLCATSAGTYTEAFFGQGTRLTVV.

This clone was detected only a few times. V and J are TRBV19 and TRBJ1-2; 9 nucleotides agree with TRBD1. The trim removed 5 bases at V and 4 bases at J, leaving 8 bases unmatched. Germline loops: CDR1 LNHDA, CDR2 SQIVND (reference sequence). This CDR3 has 15 residues. For the CDR3, the DNA is TGTGCCAGTAGTGAGCGACAGGGGGGAGGCTATGGCTACACCTTC. As protein: CASSERQGGGYGYTF.

Concerning this clone itself: Other DNA sequences within the sample encode an identical CDR3. This chain uses TRBV28 with TRBJ2-5; perhaps TRBD2 as D (7 bases). The germline CDR1 and CDR2 sequences are MDHEN and SYDVKM. The CDR3 is 14 amino acids. Trimming cost V 2 bases and J 5 bases, with 12 bases left between them. The CDR3 region has the DNA TGTGCCAGCAGTTTAGGGGGGGGCCGGGAGACCCAGTACTTC. It specifies CASSLGGGRETQYF.

The rearrangement joins TRBV4-1 to TRBJ2-2; maybe TRBD2 (7 bases). The CDR3 consists of 19 residues. Trimming took off 1 base at V and 5 bases at J, with 23 bases between the two ends. Germline V gene sequence: CDR1 MGHRA, CDR2 YSYEKL. CDR3 residues: CASSQGSFMAGASTGELFF. CDR3 coding DNA: TGCGCCAGCAGCCAAGGGTCCTTCATGGCGGGGGCTAGTACCGGGGAGCTGTTTTTT.

This chain uses TRBV7-3 with TRBJ2-2; 7 nucleotides align to TRBD2. Germline CDR1 and CDR2: SGHTA and FQGTGA. V trimming: 4 bases; J trimming: 5 bases; junction bases outside the gene matches: 4. This CDR3 has 14 residues. The CDR3 DNA follows: TGTGCCAGCAGCTCGGGACTATCTACCGGGGAGCTGTTTTTT. Amino acid sequence: CASSSGLSTGELFF.

The chain recombines TRBV28 with TRBJ1-4; D is uncertain. Germline V CDR1 and CDR2: MDHEN, SYDVKM. The CDR3 sequence is 13 residues long. V lost 5 bases, J lost 7 bases, and 11 bases lay in between. CDR3 loop: CASSVGSREKLFF. The CDR3 DNA is TGTGCCAGCAGTGTTGGGAGCCGTGAAAAACTGTTTTTT.

The chain joins TRBV24-1 to TRBJ1-2; D unresolved. V lost 4 bases, J lost 8 bases, and 10 bases lay in between. CDR3 length equals 12 residues. CDR1 is KGHDR and CDR2 is SFDVKD in the germline V gene. The CDR3 reads CATSDLSTGYTF. The DNA for the CDR3 is TGTGCCACCAGTGACTTATCGACAGGCTACACCTTC.

The chain joins TRBV5-6 to TRBJ2-5; possible D gene TRBD1, 7 bases. The CDR3 is 16 residues long. The ends were cut back, 0 bases at V and 13 bases at J, with 25 bases in the middle. From germline, CDR1 is SGHDT and CDR2 YYEEEE. CDR3 bases: TGTGCCAGCAGCTTGGATGAGGGACAGTGGATGCGGGGTCCGTACTTC. Its translation: CASSLDEGQWMRGPYF. Variable domain in full (rest from reference TRBV5-6 and TRBJ2-5): DAGVTQSPTHLIKTRGQQVTLRCSPKSGHDTVSWYQQALGQGPQFIFQYYEEEERQRGNFPDRFSGHQFPNYSSELNVNALLLGDSALYLCASSLDEGQWMRGPYFGPGTRLLVL.

This clone has more than one count but fewer than ten. This chain links TRBV7-9 with TRBJ1-6; 7 nucleotides align to TRBD1. V was pared by 5 bases and J by 9 bases, with 7 bases of the junction left unmatched. Germline CDR1 and CDR2: SEHNR and FQNEAQ (reference sequence). The length of the CDR3 is 14 residues. CDR3 in DNA: TGTGCCAGCAGCCCACAGGGGTTCGGTTCACCCCTCCACTTT. Its protein product is CASSPQGFGSPLHF.